What follows are 4 T cell receptor beta chains derived from one specimen sequenced in a study of identical twins. Each CDR3 protein gets one entry after TCRdb re-called the 5' RACE reads with MiXCR. The sample yields around 690,000 distinct CDR3 sequences, 20% to 25% seen once. These records were also assigned to another study, of T cells expressing NK-cell markers.

Sequenced input: PBMCs. The receptors here all came from a woman aged 18-29 years in good health.

The rearrangement links TRBV6-5 to TRBJ2-1; 8 bases align to TRBD1. CDR1 is MNHEY, CDR2 SVGAGI, per germline. V shed 4 bases and J 6 bases; nucleotides not matched to a gene: 8. This CDR3 region has 15 residues. CDR3 DNA sequence: TGTGCCAGCAGTTGGACAGGGACTGCACCCAATGAGCAGTTCTTC. It specifies CASSWTGTAPNEQFF.

This clonotype occurred a few times. V and J are TRBV5-6 and TRBJ2-7; no clear D gene. V was trimmed by 3 bases and J by 7 bases, leaving 14 bases between them. Per germline, CDR1 SGHDT and CDR2 YYEEEE. CDR3 length equals 13 residues. The CDR3 sequence: CASSSPADGEQYF. The CDR3 region has the DNA TGTGCCAGCAGCTCCCCCGCGGATGGGGAGCAGTACTTC. The full variable domain, with the rest looked up from reference TRBV5-6 and TRBJ2-7, is DAGVTQSPTHLIKTRGQQVTLRCSPKSGHDTVSWYQQALGQGPQFIFQYYEEEERQRGNFPDRFSGHQFPNYSSELNVNALLLGDSALYLCASSSPADGEQYFGPGTRLTVT.

The chain uses TRBV20-1 and TRBJ2-1; D could derive from TRBD1 or TRBD2 (5 bases each). V was cut by 4 bases and J by 8 bases, with 18 bases left in between. CDR3 length equals 14 residues. The germline CDR1 and CDR2 sequences are DFQATT and SNEGSKA (reference sequence). The CDR3 nucleotides read TGCAGTGCTAATCCTACCACTCGGGGCGATGAGCAGTTCTTC. Translating gives CSANPTTRGDEQFF.

The gene calls are TRBV20-1 and TRBJ1-3; 9 bases match TRBD1. CDR1 and CDR2 (germline): DFQATT, SNEGSKA (reference sequence). The CDR3 runs to 13 residues. V was clipped by 6 bases and J by 7 bases; unmatched bases: 7. For the CDR3, the DNA is TGCAGTGCACCTACAGGGGGCGGCAACACCATATATTTT. Translating gives CSAPTGGGNTIYF.